What follows are 10 T cell receptor beta chains derived from one specimen sequenced in a study of blood T cell repertoires in COVID-19. Data came from immunoSEQ multiplex PCR; TCRdb stores just in-frame clones and leaves some out. The data contain about 160,000 clones, around 74% of them seen just once; the ten biggest clones take up around 2.8%. Sample: peripheral blood. The source of these receptors is a man aged 70-80 years with acute or convalescent COVID-19.

This clone was seen just once. This chain connects TRBV10-2 to TRBJ1-1, with 11 bases identical to TRBD1. Germline CDR1 WSHSY, CDR2 SAAADI. The V segment lost 4 bases and the J segment 8 bases; nucleotides outside the gene matches: 6. The CDR3 has 14 amino acids. The CDR3 region is CASSGGTGGREAFF. CDR3 nucleotides: TGCGCCAGCAGTGGTGGGACAGGGGGTAGGGAAGCTTTCTTT.

This clone showed up many times. The DNA of the CDR3 is TGTGCCAGCAGTACAGGGAATAGCAATCAGCCCCAGCATTTT. Residues: CASSTGNSNQPQHF. The chain employs TRBV2 and TRBJ1-5; weak D call: TRBD1 (6 bases). Per the germline V gene, CDR1 is SNHLY and CDR2 is FYNNEI. V was pared by 5 bases and J by 0 bases, with 8 bases between. The CDR3 contains 14 residues.

This clone was picked up a small number of times. V gene TRBV9 combines with J gene TRBJ2-4, with TRBD2 as a possible D gene (6 bases). Trimming left V 0 bases short and J 9 bases short, with 13 bases between. The CDR3 has 14 amino acids. Germline values: CDR1 SGDLS, CDR2 YYNGEE. For the CDR3, the DNA is TGTGCCAGCAGCGTAGTTGCGGGAAGCGGCATTCAGTACTTC. Translation: CASSVVAGSGIQYF. The variable domain in full, with the rest retrieved from reference TRBV9 and TRBJ2-4, is DSGVTQTPKHLITATGQRVTLRCSPRSGDLSVYWYQQSLDQGLQFLIQYYNGEERAKGNILERFSAQQFPDLHSELNLSSLELGDSALYFCASSVVAGSGIQYFGAGTRLSVL.

The V call is TRBV6-5, the J call TRBJ2-5; the D gene is possibly TRBD2 (6 bases). The CDR3 extends over 14 amino acids. Germline CDR1 and CDR2: MNHEY and SVGAGI. V was clipped by 4 bases and J by 3 bases, with 12 bases between them. The CDR3 DNA reads as TGTGCCAGCAGTTTAGGAGGGCGTAAAGAGACCCAGTACTTC. Protein product: CASSLGGRKETQYF.

V gene TRBV6-5 combines with J gene TRBJ2-1; no clear D gene. CDR1 MNHEY and CDR2 SVGAGI come from the germline V gene. The CDR3 is 16 amino acids. The V end lost 2 bases, the J end lost 1 base, and 12 bases lay between the germline ends. The CDR3 protein is CASSYSLGLSYNEQFF. CDR3 sequence (DNA): TGTGCCAGCAGTTACAGCCTGGGCCTTTCCTACAATGAGCAGTTCTTC.

This clone was observed a few times. The chain couples TRBV27 to TRBJ2-6; D is ambiguous. Trimming shortened V by 11 bases and J by 3 bases, and 11 bases separated the two germline ends. This CDR3 has 13 amino acids. CDR1 and CDR2 from the germline V gene are MNHEY and SMNVEV (reference sequence). The CDR3 here is CAVRSVGANVLTF. CDR3 in DNA: TGTGCCGTCCGGAGTGTTGGGGCCAACGTCCTGACTTTC.

In its sample, this clone was seen a few times. The V call is TRBV5-4, the J call TRBJ1-5, with 10 bases aligning to TRBD1. CDR3 length equals 15 residues. From germline, CDR1 is SGHNT and CDR2 YYREEE (reference sequence). J lost 5 bases, V lost 4 bases, and 6 bases had no gene match. The CDR3 is CASSRDRGRDQPQHF. The DNA of the CDR3 is TGTGCCAGCAGCCGTGACAGGGGGCGCGATCAGCCCCAGCATTTT. Full variable domain (outside the CDR3, taken from reference TRBV5-4 and TRBJ1-5): ETGVTQSPTHLIKTRGQQVTLRCSSQSGHNTVSWYQQALGQGPQFIFQYYREEENGRGNFPPRFSGLQFPNYSSELNVNALELDDSALYLCASSRDRGRDQPQHFGDGTRLSIL.

The chain links TRBV18 to TRBJ1-2, with a weak D call TRBD1 (6 bases). Germline V CDR1 and CDR2: KGHSH, LQKENI. The V end lost 4 bases, the J end lost 4 bases, and 16 bases lay between the germline ends. The CDR3 spans 15 residues. The CDR3 sequence is CASSLPQGPSYGYTF. CDR3 bases: TGTGCCAGCTCACTTCCCCAGGGGCCGAGCTATGGCTACACCTTC.

The chain recombines TRBV28 with TRBJ1-2; TRBD1 agrees at 8 bases. Trimming at V came to 2 bases and at J to 4 bases, leaving 9 bases not matched to a gene. This CDR3 has 16 amino acids. Germline V gives CDR1 MDHEN, CDR2 SYDVKM. The CDR3 bases are TGTGCCAGCAGTTTACCAACCGGACAGGGTTTCTATGGCTACACCTTC. It encodes CASSLPTGQGFYGYTF.

The rearrangement links TRBV10-3 to TRBJ1-3, with D perhaps TRBD1 (5 bases). CDR1 ENHRY and CDR2 SYGVKD come from the germline V gene. CDR3 length equals 13 residues. V was trimmed by 10 bases and J by 8 bases, leaving 18 bases between them. The DNA of the CDR3 is TGTGCCAGCTCTGACGGGTTAGGGGACACCATATATTTT. Protein: CASSDGLGDTIYF.